A single sample is the source of the 5 T cell receptor beta chains below, sequenced in a study of blood T cell repertoires in COVID-19. Assay: immunoSEQ multiplex PCR; the TCRdb copy retains only in-frame clones and omits some. In the table there are roughly 150,000 clones, around 90% of which are singletons. The source material was peripheral blood. These receptors were collected from a man in his forties or fifties who had recovered from COVID-19.

The rearrangement uses TRBV28 and TRBJ2-7; D is uncertain. The V gene's germline CDR1 is MDHEN and CDR2 SYDVKM. With 5 bases removed from V and 11 bases from J, the gap between germline ends came to 16 bases. The CDR3 length is 12 residues. CDR3 region: CASSPNSQKEYF. CDR3 in DNA: TGTGCCAGCAGTCCGAACAGTCAGAAGGAGTACTTC.

The chain employs TRBV29-1 and TRBJ1-5, with D possibly being TRBD1 (5 bases). The V gene's germline CDR1 is SQVTM and CDR2 ANQGSEA. This CDR3 has 13 amino acids. The germline V and J ends were trimmed by 4 bases and 6 bases, with 13 bases remaining between them. CDR3: CSVGAGLGQPQHF. CDR3 nucleotide sequence: TGCAGCGTTGGGGCAGGGCTGGGTCAGCCCCAGCATTTT.

Comments on this clone: Other DNA sequences in this specimen translate into the identical CDR3. CDR3: CASSLDRGSYEQYF. In DNA form, the CDR3 reads TGCGCCAGCAGCTTGGACAGGGGGTCCTACGAGCAGTACTTC. The chain links TRBV5-1 to TRBJ2-7, with 8 bases matching TRBD1. Germline lookup yields CDR1 SGHRS and CDR2 YFSETQ. The CDR3 has 14 amino acids. V lost 0 bases, J lost 1 base, and 0 bases stayed unmatched.

In nucleotides, the CDR3 is TGTGCCAGCAGTGAGCTGGGACAGGGGGCTTTCTTT. The encoded protein is CASSELGQGAFF. The chain carries TRBV2 and TRBJ1-1; 10 positions match TRBD1. V was clipped by 3 bases and J by 11 bases; unmatched bases: 3. The CDR3 covers 12 residues. Per germline, CDR1 SNHLY and CDR2 FYNNEI.

This chain connects TRBV7-3 to TRBJ2-3; 13 bases are a match to TRBD2. The CDR3 spans 16 residues. Germline values: CDR1 SGHTA, CDR2 FQGTGA. Trimming at V came to 5 bases and at J to 4 bases, leaving 6 bases not matched to a gene. The CDR3 sequence: CASSGGLAGRADTQYF. The CDR3 DNA reads as TGTGCCAGCAGCGGGGGACTAGCGGGGAGGGCAGATACGCAGTATTTT.